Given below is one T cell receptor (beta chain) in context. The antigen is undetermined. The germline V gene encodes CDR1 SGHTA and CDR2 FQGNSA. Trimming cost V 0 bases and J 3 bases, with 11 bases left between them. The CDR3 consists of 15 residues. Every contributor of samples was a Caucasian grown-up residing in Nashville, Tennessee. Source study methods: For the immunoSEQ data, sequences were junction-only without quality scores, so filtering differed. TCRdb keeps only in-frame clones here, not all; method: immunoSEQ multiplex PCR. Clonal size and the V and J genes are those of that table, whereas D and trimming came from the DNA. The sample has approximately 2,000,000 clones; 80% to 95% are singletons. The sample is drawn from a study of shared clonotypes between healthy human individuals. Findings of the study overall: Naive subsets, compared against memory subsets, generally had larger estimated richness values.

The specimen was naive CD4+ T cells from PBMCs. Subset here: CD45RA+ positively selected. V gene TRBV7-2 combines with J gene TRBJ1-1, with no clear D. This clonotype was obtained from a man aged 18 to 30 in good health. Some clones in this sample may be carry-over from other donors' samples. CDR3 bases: TGTGCCAGCAGCTTAGCGGGATGGGAATACACTGAAGCTTTCTTT. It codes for CASSLAGWEYTEAFF.